The 21 T cell receptor beta chains presented below share a single source sample, sequenced in a study of T cells in Graves' hyperthyroidism and ophthalmopathy. Amplification of TCR beta CDR3 regions used RNA as the template. A first-round RT-PCR of the TCR CDR3 used the HTBI primer set. Using its own MiXCR run on the multiplex PCR reads, TCRdb lists one record per CDR3 protein. The table includes about 690,000 distinct CDR3 sequences, approximately 15% detected once. Input material: blood. The origin of the receptors is a middle-aged man with Graves' hyperthyroidism.

The chain has TRBV4-1 and TRBJ1-5; no firm D call. Trimming cost V 1 base and J 0 bases, with 10 bases left between them. This CDR3 has 16 amino acids. Germline lookup yields CDR1 MGHRA and CDR2 YSYEKL. The CDR3 bases are TGCGCCAGCAGCCAAGTATTCGGGGTTAGCAATCAGCCCCAGCATTTT. This sequence encodes CASSQVFGVSNQPQHF.

This clonotype was counted a few times. The V call is TRBV27, the J call TRBJ2-1; 10 bases align to TRBD2. V gave up 10 bases and J gave up 0 bases; unmatched junction bases: 15. The germline V gene has CDR1 MNHEY and CDR2 SMNVEV (reference sequence). The CDR3 covers 18 residues. CDR3 DNA: TGTGCCATCAGGGGTAGCCCAAGCGGGGGGGCCTCCTACAATGAGCAGTTCTTC. Its protein product is CAIRGSPSGGASYNEQFF.

This clonotype was observed many times. The chain is built from TRBV27 and TRBJ2-7, with 10 positions matching TRBD2. The CDR3 has 15 amino acids. Germline V gene sequence: CDR1 MNHEY, CDR2 SMNVEV (reference sequence). Unmatched junction bases numbered 6, after V lost 2 bases and J lost 5 bases. In nucleotides, the CDR3 is TGTGCCAGCAGTTTAGGAGCGGGAGGGAGCGACGAGCAGTACTTC. Encoded protein: CASSLGAGGSDEQYF.

This clonotype showed up many times. The chain uses TRBV6-2 or TRBV6-3 and TRBJ2-1, with 8 bases aligning to TRBD2. This CDR3 has 15 amino acids. J gave up 3 bases and V 8 bases, and 9 bases lay outside the gene matches. Germline V gene sequence: CDR1 MNHEY, CDR2 SVGEGT. The CDR3 loop is CASAQPREDYNEQFF. In DNA form, the CDR3 reads TGTGCCAGCGCCCAGCCGCGGGAGGACTACAATGAGCAGTTCTTC.

This clonotype appeared a few times. V and J are TRBV3-1 and TRBJ2-7; D might be TRBD2 (5 bases). In germline, CDR1 is LGHDT, CDR2 YNNKEL (reference sequence). The CDR3 spans 16 residues. Trimming cost V 0 bases and J 2 bases, with 14 bases left between them. CDR3 DNA: TGTGCCAGCAGCCAAGAGGACTTGACATACCCCTACGAGCAGTACTTC. As protein: CASSQEDLTYPYEQYF.

This clonotype has ten or more counts. This chain uses TRBV28 with TRBJ2-4; no clear D. Trimming cost V 3 bases and J 0 bases, with 9 bases left between them. The CDR3 sequence is 15 residues long. CDR1 is MDHEN and CDR2 is SYDVKM in the germline V gene. The CDR3 DNA is TGTGCCAGCAGTTTTGGAAGACTAGCCAAAAACATTCAGTACTTC. Translation: CASSFGRLAKNIQYF. Combining the CDR3 with reference TRBV28 and TRBJ2-4 gives the whole variable domain DVKVTQSSRYLVKRTGEKVFLECVQDMDHENMFWYRQDPGLGLRLIYFSYDVKMKEKGDIPEGYSVSREKKERFSLILESASTNQTSMYLCASSFGRLAKNIQYFGAGTRLSVL.

This clonotype was found a few times. This chain uses TRBV9 with TRBJ2-2; 13 bases are a match to TRBD2. V gave up 0 bases and J gave up 6 bases; unmatched junction bases: 2. The CDR3 is 16 residues long. The germline V gene encodes CDR1 SGDLS and CDR2 YYNGEE. CDR3 sequence reads: CASSVGTSGSSGELFF. Here the CDR3 DNA reads TGTGCCAGCAGCGTAGGGACTAGCGGGAGCTCCGGGGAGCTGTTTTTT.

This clonotype was observed many times. The chain joins TRBV5-1 to TRBJ1-2; 8 positions agree with TRBD1. After removal of 2 bases from V and 8 bases from J, the junction contained 8 bases not matched to a gene. The germline gives CDR1 SGHRS, CDR2 YFSETQ. The CDR3 is 14 amino acids. CDR3 region: CASSFLAGGKGYTF. CDR3 nucleotides: TGCGCCAGCAGCTTCTTGGCAGGGGGCAAAGGCTACACCTTC. Full variable domain (remainder filled in from reference TRBV5-1 and TRBJ1-2): KAGVTQTPRYLIKTRGQQVTLSCSPISGHRSVSWYQQTPGQGLQFLFEYFSETQRNKGNFPGRFSGRQFSNSRSEMNVSTLELGDSALYLCASSFLAGGKGYTFGSGTRLTVV.

Only a few counts were recorded for this clonotype. The chain's CDR3 is CSVEDRYTGELFF. In nucleotides, the CDR3 is TGCAGCGTTGAAGACAGATACACCGGGGAGCTGTTTTTT. V usage is TRBV29-1 and J usage is TRBJ2-2, with unresolved D. Germline V gene data show CDR1 as SQVTM and CDR2 as ANQGSEA. The germline V and J ends were trimmed by 0 bases and 3 bases, with 5 bases remaining between them. This CDR3 contains 13 residues.

Concerning this clonotype itself: This may come from a read error, since a much larger clone is one base off. V is TRBV18 and J is TRBJ2-7; no firm D call. The CDR3 totals 12 residues. Trimming left V 7 bases short and J 6 bases short, with 13 bases between. The germline gives CDR1 KGHSH, CDR2 LQKENI. DNA for the CDR3: TGTGCCAGCTGCCAAGATCGATTCGAGCAGTACTTC. It encodes CASCQDRFEQYF.

There are many counts of this clonotype. The rearrangement links TRBV12-3 or TRBV12-4 to TRBJ2-1, with D possibly TRBD1 on 6 matching bases. The CDR3 is 15 residues long. V lost 2 bases and J 7 bases, leaving 15 bases between the germline ends. The CDR3 DNA reads as TGTGCCAGCAGTTTATGGGCAGGGGCCGGGAATGAGCAGTTCTTC. Its translation is CASSLWAGAGNEQFF.

This clonotype was seen repeatedly, ten times or more. This sequence joins TRBV5-1 and TRBJ1-1, with unresolved D. The CDR3 loop spans 16 amino acids. V lost 0 bases, J lost 0 bases, and 12 bases lay in between. CDR1 is SGHRS and CDR2 is YFSETQ in the germline V gene. CDR3 amino acids: CASSLAQATMNTEAFF. In nucleotides, the CDR3 is TGCGCCAGCAGCTTGGCGCAGGCGACCATGAACACTGAAGCTTTCTTT. Full variable domain (outside the CDR3, taken from reference TRBV5-1 and TRBJ1-1): KAGVTQTPRYLIKTRGQQVTLSCSPISGHRSVSWYQQTPGQGLQFLFEYFSETQRNKGNFPGRFSGRQFSNSRSEMNVSTLELGDSALYLCASSLAQATMNTEAFFGQGTRLTVV.

This clonotype was counted a few times. The V call is TRBV6-1, the J call TRBJ2-5; D is perhaps TRBD1 (6 bases). The CDR3 totals 13 residues. V lost 11 bases and J lost 0, with 13 bases in between. From germline, CDR1 is MNHNS and CDR2 SASEGT. The chain's CDR3 is CASRGGHQETQYF. For the CDR3, the DNA is TGTGCCTCTCGAGGGGGTCACCAAGAGACCCAGTACTTC.

This clonotype has at least ten counts. J is TRBJ2-3 and V is TRBV7-3, with TRBD1 matching 7 bases. V lost 1 base and J lost 0; bases outside the gene matches: 1. Germline lookup yields CDR1 SGHTA and CDR2 FQGTGA. CDR3 length: 15 residues. CDR3 sequence (DNA): TGTGCCAGCAGCTTAAACAGGGGAAGCACAGATACGCAGTATTTT. Its translation is CASSLNRGSTDTQYF. The variable domain in full, completed from reference TRBV7-3 and TRBJ2-3, reads GAGVSQTPSNKVTEKGKYVELRCDPISGHTALYWYRQSLGQGPEFLIYFQGTGAADDSGLPNDRFFAVRPEGSVSTLKIQRTERGDSAVYLCASSLNRGSTDTQYFGPGTRLTVL.

This chain links TRBV6-2 or TRBV6-3 with TRBJ2-1; 13 nucleotides align to TRBD2. The CDR3 has 15 amino acids. Trimming took 2 bases from V and 6 from J; bases not matched to a gene: 1. Germline CDR1 and CDR2: MNHEY and SVGEGT. CDR3 in amino acids: CASSYRLAGGNEQFF. CDR3 bases: TGTGCCAGCAGTTACAGACTAGCGGGAGGCAATGAGCAGTTCTTC.

This clonotype was recorded many times. The genes are TRBV20-1 and TRBJ2-7; D is possibly TRBD1 (6 bases). Germline-derived CDR1 and CDR2 are DFQATT and SNEGSKA (reference sequence). This CDR3 has 13 amino acids. Trimming stripped 4 bases from V and 0 bases from J, with 10 bases between. The CDR3 region has the DNA TGCAGTGCTACCCGGGACAACTCCTACGAGCAGTACTTC. Protein sequence: CSATRDNSYEQYF.

This clonotype has at least ten counts. The rearrangement uses TRBV12-3 or TRBV12-4 and TRBJ2-5; no clear D gene. The CDR3 consists of 14 residues. The germline V and J ends were trimmed by 2 bases and 3 bases, with 10 bases remaining between them. CDR3 bases: TGTGCCAGCAGTTTATCGAGTATCGAAGAGACCCAGTACTTC. Its protein product is CASSLSSIEETQYF.

The chain uses TRBV20-1 and TRBJ2-7; 11 bases align to TRBD2. Losses at the gene ends were 3 bases for V and 2 bases for J; bases not matched to a gene: 6. CDR1 is DFQATT, CDR2 SNEGSKA, per germline (reference sequence). This CDR3 spans 15 amino acids. CDR3 residues: CSASNLAGGPYEQYF. CDR3 sequence (DNA): TGCAGTGCTAGTAACCTAGCGGGAGGCCCCTACGAGCAGTACTTC.

The CDR3 nucleotides are TGTGCCAGTAGTATAGTTTGGGGACTAGCGGCATTCTCTGGGGCCAACGTCCTGACTTTC. This gives the protein CASSIVWGLAAFSGANVLTF. The genes are TRBV19 and TRBJ2-6, with TRBD2 matching over 11 bases. Looked up from germline, CDR1 is LNHDA and CDR2 is SQIVND (reference sequence). The CDR3 is made up of 20 amino acids. Trimming at V came to 1 base and at J to 0 bases, leaving 8 bases not matched to a gene. The full variable domain, completed using reference TRBV19 and TRBJ2-6, is DGGITQSPKYLFRKEGQNVTLSCEQNLNHDAMYWYRQDPGQGLRLIYYSQIVNDFQKGDIAEGYSVSREKKESFPLTVTSAQKNPTAFYLCASSIVWGLAAFSGANVLTFGAGSRLTVL.

In this sample, this clonotype turned up many times. The DNA of the CDR3 is TGCGCCAGCAGTGAGGAGGGGGCGGGAGTCTATGGCTACACCTTC. It is translated as CASSEEGAGVYGYTF. V is TRBV10-2 and J is TRBJ1-2, with 7 bases fitting TRBD1. CDR3 length equals 15 residues. Germline V gene sequence: CDR1 WSHSY, CDR2 SAAADI. Trimming removed 2 bases from V and 4 bases from J; junction bases left unmatched: 7.

V and J are TRBV3-1 and TRBJ2-2; no definite D call. The CDR3 has 17 residues. Germline V CDR1 and CDR2: LGHDT, YNNKEL (reference sequence). The ends were cut back, 0 bases at V and 2 bases at J, with 13 bases in the middle. The CDR3 bases are TGTGCCAGCAGCCAAGATTTCAGGATGTCCAACACCGGGGAGCTGTTTTTT. Protein sequence: CASSQDFRMSNTGELFF.